This entry lists 14 T cell receptor beta chains sequenced from one sample in a study of vaccination effects on CD4 cells after COVID-19. Their antigens remain unidentified. With 9 to 11 days of culture completed, CD4+ T cells were isolated. Method: immunoSEQ multiplex PCR; TCRdb's copy keeps in-frame clones and lacks some. The table lists some 28,000 clones, 60% to 80% of them singletons. This material consisted of CD4+ T cells from PBMCs cultured without peptide, taken before COVID-19 vaccination. The receptors here all came from a human donor who received a COVID-19 vaccine.

This chain joins TRBV19 and TRBJ2-1, with 9 nucleotides matching TRBD1. Germline values: CDR1 LNHDA, CDR2 SQIVND (reference sequence). Unmatched junction bases numbered 2, after V lost 2 bases and J lost 3 bases. The CDR3 runs to 15 residues. CDR3 nucleotide sequence: TGTGCCAGTAGTATACGACAGGGGGTCTACAATGAGCAGTTCTTC. Its translation is CASSIRQGVYNEQFF.

The chain couples TRBV5-1 to TRBJ2-2; the D gene is possibly TRBD1 (7 bases). Trimming cost V 4 bases and J 2 bases, with 15 bases left between them. There are 16 residues in the CDR3. CDR1 is SGHRS and CDR2 is YFSETQ in the germline V gene. CDR3 DNA sequence: TGCGCCAGCAGCCGGCGGGACAGTTTAAACACCGGGGAGCTGTTTTTT. This sequence encodes CASSRRDSLNTGELFF.

V gene TRBV18 combines with J gene TRBJ1-1, with 7 bases fitting TRBD1. V was pared by 2 bases and J by 0 bases, with 6 bases of the junction left unmatched. CDR3 size: 16 residues. The V gene's germline CDR1 is KGHSH and CDR2 LQKENI. This chain's CDR3 is CASSPNPTGLNTEAFF. CDR3 in DNA: TGTGCCAGCTCACCAAACCCGACAGGGTTGAACACTGAAGCTTTCTTT.

J is TRBJ1-4 and V is TRBV5-4; D is perhaps TRBD1 (5 bases). Per germline, CDR1 SGHNT and CDR2 YYREEE (reference sequence). V was cut by 0 bases and J by 4 bases, with 10 bases left in between. The CDR3 has 15 amino acids. CDR3 region: CASSLAGEGNEKLFF. The CDR3 bases are TGTGCCAGCAGCTTGGCGGGGGAGGGTAATGAAAAACTGTTTTTT.

This clone turned up a few times. The V gene is TRBV6-4, the J gene TRBJ1-2, with D perhaps matching TRBD1 (6 bases). The CDR3 has 16 residues. Trimming shortened V by 5 bases and J by 6 bases, and 22 bases separated the two germline ends. Germline loops: CDR1 MRHNA, CDR2 SNTAGT. The CDR3 here is CASSQEIVAGANGYTF. In DNA form, the CDR3 reads TGTGCCAGCAGTCAAGAAATTGTGGCAGGGGCTAATGGCTACACCTTC.

The V and J genes are TRBV2 and TRBJ2-2; TRBD2 matches at 10 bases. The CDR3 sequence is 14 residues long. Germline-derived CDR1 and CDR2 are SNHLY and FYNNEI. J gave up 6 bases and V 8 bases, and 6 bases lay outside the gene matches. CDR3 residues: CASDRLAGAGELFF. The CDR3 region has the DNA TGTGCCAGCGATCGGCTAGCGGGAGCCGGGGAGCTGTTTTTT.

The rearrangement joins TRBV3-1 (or the pseudogene TRBV3-2) to TRBJ2-5; no definite D call. V gave up 2 bases and J gave up 5 bases, with 12 bases separating them. CDR3 length: 14 amino acids. Germline assignment: CDR1 LGHDT and CDR2 YNNKEL (reference sequence). The CDR3 nucleotides read TGTGCCAGCAGCCAAAGGACCGCCAGGGAGACCCAGTACTTC. Translated, it gives CASSQRTARETQYF.

The chain is built from TRBV12-3 or TRBV12-4 and TRBJ1-5, with TRBD1 matching over 9 bases. This CDR3 has 13 amino acids. Trimming removed 6 bases from V and 7 bases from J; junction bases left unmatched: 4. Written as DNA, the CDR3 is TGTGCCAGCAGGATAACAGGGGGCCAGCCCCAGCATTTT. This codes for CASRITGGQPQHF.

The chain joins TRBV24-1 to TRBJ2-5; D is perhaps TRBD1 or TRBD2 (7 bases each). V lost 4 bases to trimming and J lost 4 bases, with 21 bases between them. Germline assignment: CDR1 KGHDR and CDR2 SFDVKD. This CDR3 comprises 17 residues. The CDR3: CATSEGGGQGFRETQYF. The CDR3 DNA is TGTGCCACCAGTGAGGGAGGGGGCCAGGGTTTTCGAGAGACCCAGTACTTC.

This chain connects TRBV19 to TRBJ1-3; unclear D gene. CDR1 and CDR2 (germline): LNHDA, SQIVND (reference sequence). The ends were cut back, 5 bases at V and 0 bases at J, with 14 bases in the middle. This CDR3 comprises 16 residues. CDR3 in amino acids: CASSPRHRSSGNTIYF. In nucleotides, the CDR3 is TGTGCCAGTAGTCCCCGACACCGGAGCTCTGGAAACACCATATATTTT.

This clone was detected only a few times. This chain connects TRBV24-1 to TRBJ2-2; 7 nucleotides line up with TRBD2. Germline V gene sequence: CDR1 KGHDR, CDR2 SFDVKD. The CDR3 sequence is 14 residues long. V dropped 7 bases and J dropped 5; count of bases not matched to a gene: 6. The CDR3 DNA is TGTGCCACCAGGGCCGCGGGAGATACCGGGGAGCTGTTTTTT. Amino acid sequence: CATRAAGDTGELFF.

J is TRBJ1-6 and V is TRBV27; 7 nucleotides align to TRBD1. The CDR3 has 18 amino acids. The V segment lost 0 bases and the J segment 7 bases; nucleotides outside the gene matches: 12. Germline CDR1 MNHEY, CDR2 SMNVEV (reference sequence). CDR3 DNA sequence: TGTGCCAGCAGTTTATCGGGTACAGGGGATCGGGTCAATTCACCCCTCCACTTT. Translating it yields CASSLSGTGDRVNSPLHF.

This clone has more than one count but fewer than ten. The J gene is TRBJ2-2, the V gene TRBV7-7, with D unclear. This CDR3 has 16 residues. The V end was cut by 2 bases, the J end by 7 bases, with 17 bases between. The V gene's germline CDR1 is SSHAT and CDR2 FNYEAQ (reference sequence). CDR3 loop: CASSLRVATQVGELFF. The CDR3 nucleotides read TGTGCCAGCAGCTTACGCGTAGCCACCCAGGTCGGGGAGCTGTTTTTT.

This chain links TRBV3-1 (or the pseudogene TRBV3-2) with TRBJ1-1; TRBD1 might be the D (6 bases). V lost 7 bases and J lost 2, with 14 bases in between. The CDR3 runs 14 residues. Germline V gene sequence: CDR1 LGHDT, CDR2 YNNKEL (reference sequence). This CDR3 reads CASTLGGPNTEAFF. For the CDR3, the DNA is TGTGCCAGCACCCTGGGGGGGCCCAACACTGAAGCTTTCTTT.